Following are 2 T cell receptor beta chains from one sample sequenced in a study of blood T cell repertoires in COVID-19. The data were produced by immunoSEQ multiplex PCR, yet TCRdb's version contains in-frame clones alone and is incomplete. Of some 98,000 clones listed, approximately 80% are singletons. The sequenced sample was peripheral blood. The receptors here all came from a man aged 65-85 years with active or convalescent COVID-19.

V usage is TRBV27 and J usage is TRBJ2-6, with TRBD1 identical over 9 bases. Germline assignment: CDR1 MNHEY and CDR2 SMNVEV (reference sequence). Trimming took 6 bases from V and 0 from J; bases not matched to a gene: 6. This CDR3 has 17 amino acids. The CDR3 loop is CASRPGQGFSGANVLTF. CDR3 bases: TGTGCCAGCAGGCCGGGACAGGGCTTCTCTGGGGCCAACGTCCTGACTTTC. Complete variable domain (other parts from reference TRBV27 and TRBJ2-6): EAQVTQNPRYLITVTGKKLTVTCSQNMNHEYMSWYRQDPGLGLRQIYYSMNVEVTDKGDVPEGYKVSRKEKRNFPLILESPSPNQTSLYFCASRPGQGFSGANVLTFGAGSRLTVL.

This chain uses TRBV28 with TRBJ2-7; D is uncertain. Between the trimmed V and J ends, which lost 1 base and 2 bases, there was a span of 15 bases. CDR3 length: 16 residues. Germline V lookup: CDR1 MDHEN, CDR2 SYDVKM. CDR3 DNA sequence: TGTGCCAGCAGTTTATCCCTAGTAACCCTAACCTACGAGCAGTACTTC. Translation gives CASSLSLVTLTYEQYF.